In its sample, the clone carrying this T cell receptor (beta chain) was seen a few times. The CDR3 has 14 amino acids. V dropped 0 bases and J dropped 6 bases, with 9 bases sitting between them. CDR1 is DFQATT, CDR2 SNEGSKA, per germline (reference sequence). TCRdb itself ran the 5' RACE reads through MiXCR, one entry per CDR3 protein. Altogether about 430,000 distinct CDR3 sequences are present, approximately 17% being singletons, with the ten largest covering 10% to 15%. This sample is drawn from a study of identical twins. The receptor was derived from a man over 45 in good health. This chain connects TRBV20-1 to TRBJ1-6, with TRBD1 as a possible D gene (5 bases). The sample was naive T cells sorted from blood. In DNA form, the CDR3 reads TGCAGTGCTAGAGATCCAGGGTCTAATTCACCCCTCCACTTT. Protein sequence: CSARDPGSNSPLHF.